These 31 T cell receptor beta chains were sequenced from one sample in a study of OX40 agonist ivuxolimab in advanced cancers. Only in-frame clones appear in the TCRdb table, and some are missing; sequencing was by immunoSEQ multiplex PCR. The repertoire holds 75,000 to 90,000 clones, with 89% as singletons. The sequencing here drew on CD4+ or CD8+ T cells sorted from blood, taken in a trial of the OX40 agonist ivuxolimab. Source of these receptors: an adult with an advanced solid tumor such as melanoma, head and neck, liver or kidney cancer.

V and J are TRBV21-1 and TRBJ2-1; TRBD2, the D gene given by the table, was not confirmed from the DNA. TRBV21-1 is noted as a pseudogene. This CDR3 has 14 amino acids. CDR3 in amino acids: CASRQLAEYNEQFF. The DNA of the CDR3 is TGTGCCAGCAGACAACTAGCGGAGTACAATGAGCAGTTCTTC.

The chain joins TRBV4-2 to TRBJ2-5; TRBD2 aligns across 7 bases. The CDR3 extends over 16 amino acids. From germline, CDR1 is LGHNA and CDR2 YNFKEQ. Germline trimming cut 4 bases from V and 5 bases from J; bases unmatched to any gene: 13. CDR3 in amino acids: CASSRGSAGEWETQYF. In nucleotides, the CDR3 is TGTGCCAGCAGCCGCGGTTCCGCGGGAGAATGGGAGACCCAGTACTTC.

The chain is built from TRBV5-1 and TRBJ2-1; 8 nucleotides line up with TRBD2. Trimming at V came to 0 bases and at J to 6 bases, leaving 8 bases not matched to a gene. Germline V lookup: CDR1 SGHRS, CDR2 YFSETQ. The CDR3 spans 16 residues. Written as DNA, the CDR3 is TGCGCCAGCAGCTTGGATCGGGGGGGTGTAAGCAATGAGCAGTTCTTC. This sequence encodes CASSLDRGGVSNEQFF.

The chain recombines TRBV6-1 with TRBJ1-2; 7 bases map to TRBD1. The CDR3 consists of 15 residues. CDR1 and CDR2 (germline): MNHNS, SASEGT. J was trimmed by 4 bases and V by 6 bases; bases with no gene match: 11. The chain's CDR3 is CASSQGTANSYGYTF. For the CDR3, the DNA is TGTGCCAGCAGCCAAGGGACAGCGAATTCCTATGGCTACACCTTC.

This clone was seen more than once but under ten times. The gene calls are TRBV4-1 and TRBJ2-5; D might be TRBD2 (6 bases). This CDR3 comprises 19 residues. CDR1 and CDR2 (germline): MGHRA, YSYEKL. V lost 0 bases to trimming and J lost 2 bases, with 22 bases between them. CDR3 region: CASSQEIRRPRGSQETQYF. CDR3 coding DNA: TGCGCCAGCAGCCAAGAAATCCGCCGCCCGCGGGGCTCACAAGAGACCCAGTACTTC.

The chain uses TRBV29-1 and TRBJ2-5, with D hard to call. The V and J ends lost 3 bases and 5 bases respectively, with 13 bases between them. The CDR3 spans 13 residues. Per the germline V gene, CDR1 is SQVTM and CDR2 is ANQGSEA. CDR3 DNA: TGCAGCGTTGAGGTGGGTCGCCGGGAGACCCAGTACTTC. This gives the protein CSVEVGRRETQYF.

In its sample, this clone was seen once. The V and J genes are TRBV7-6 and TRBJ2-3; no reliable D call. The CDR3 contains 12 residues. CDR1 and CDR2 from the germline V gene are SGHVS and FNYEAQ. The V end lost 1 base, the J end lost 5 bases, and 4 bases lay between the germline ends. This CDR3 reads CASSLEGDTQYF. The CDR3 DNA reads as TGTGCCAGCAGCTTAGAAGGAGATACGCAGTATTTT.

For this clone: A junction end diverges from the germline sequence, so it may reflect a read error. This chain links TRBV5-1 with TRBJ1-5; TRBD1 agrees at 7 bases. This CDR3 is 14 amino acids long. The germline V gene has CDR1 SGHRS and CDR2 YFSETQ. The CDR3 sequence: CASSMGQRYQPQHF. The CDR3 DNA reads TGTGCCAGCAGCATGGGACAGCGATATCAGCCCCAGCATTTT.

Notes on this clone: A read error may account for a junction end that differs from germline. The chain is built from TRBV7-7 and TRBJ2-5, with 7 bases aligning to TRBD1. This CDR3 is 13 amino acids long. Germline values: CDR1 SSHAT, CDR2 FNYEAQ (reference sequence). CDR3 coding DNA: TGTGCTAGCAGCGCTAACAGGGGAGAGACCCAGTACTTC. It yields the protein CASSANRGETQYF.

The chain combines TRBV6-5 with TRBJ2-7, with 7 bases fitting TRBD1. Per the germline V gene, CDR1 is MNHEY and CDR2 is SVGAGI. V was clipped by 0 bases and J by 4 bases; unmatched bases: 6. CDR3 length: 15 amino acids. CDR3 nucleotides: TGTGCCAGCAGTTACTCTCGAGGGGGCGGTTACGAGCAGTACTTC. Its translation is CASSYSRGGGYEQYF.

The count of this clone is one. This chain joins TRBV6-1 and TRBJ2-2, with 8 bases matching TRBD1. J gave up 7 bases and V 4 bases, and 8 bases lay outside the gene matches. Per germline, CDR1 MNHNS and CDR2 SASEGT. The length of the CDR3 is 15 residues. The CDR3 DNA reads as TGTGCCAGCAGTGTCACAGGGGGTTCCGGCGGGGAGCTGTTTTTT. Protein product: CASSVTGGSGGELFF.

The chain uses TRBV20-1 and TRBJ1-2, with D unresolved. Germline loops: CDR1 DFQATT, CDR2 SNEGSKA (reference sequence). Trimming pared 7 bases from V and 8 bases from J, leaving 5 bases between. CDR3 length: 8 amino acids. The CDR3 loop reads CSDSGYTF. The DNA for the CDR3 is TGCAGTGATTCCGGCTACACCTTC.

Here the CDR3 reads CASSYQRGGSQETQYF. DNA of the CDR3: TGCGCCAGCAGCTACCAGCGGGGGGGATCTCAAGAGACCCAGTACTTC. This rearrangement joins TRBV5-1 to TRBJ2-5; 10 bases fit TRBD2. The CDR3 is 16 amino acids. Germline assignment: CDR1 SGHRS and CDR2 YFSETQ. V lost 3 bases, J lost 2 bases, and 7 bases stayed unmatched.

The V gene is TRBV19, the J gene TRBJ1-6; TRBD1 matches 7 bases. CDR3 length: 14 amino acids. The germline CDR1 and CDR2 sequences are LNHDA and SQIVND (reference sequence). The junction had 10 bases not matched to a gene; V was cut back by 8 bases and J by 9 bases. This CDR3 is CASHPGQYSSPLHF. CDR3 DNA: TGTGCCAGTCATCCGGGACAGTACAGTTCACCCCTCCACTTT.

This clone appeared a single time. The rearrangement joins TRBV12-2 to TRBJ2-1; TRBD1, as called in the table, went unchecked against the DNA. TRBV12-2 is shown as a pseudogene. The CDR3 has 16 amino acids. The CDR3 here is CASRPPPRTGINEQFF. In DNA form, the CDR3 reads TGTGCAAGTCGCCCCCCGCCCCGGACAGGGATCAATGAGCAGTTCTTC.

The chain employs TRBV28 and TRBJ1-1; unclear D gene. Looked up from germline, CDR1 is MDHEN and CDR2 is SYDVKM. This CDR3 has 16 amino acids. Trimming removed 6 bases at V and 1 base at J, with 18 bases between. The CDR3 spells CASSVTFQTANTEAFF. The CDR3 nucleotides are TGTGCCAGCAGCGTCACCTTCCAGACGGCGAACACTGAAGCTTTCTTT.

The chain combines TRBV28 with TRBJ1-5, with 12 bases aligning to TRBD1. Germline V gene sequence: CDR1 MDHEN, CDR2 SYDVKM. The V gene end was trimmed by 10 bases and the J gene end by 6 bases; junction bases not matched to a gene: 10. The CDR3 is made up of 15 amino acids. DNA for the CDR3: TGTGCCACTATCCGGGACAGGGGGCCTGGTCAGCCCCAGCATTTT. This translates into CATIRDRGPGQPQHF.

This clone occurred a few times. The CDR3 spells CASSQGQAVSYNSPLHF. In DNA form, the CDR3 reads TGCGCCAGCAGCCAGGGACAGGCGGTCTCCTATAATTCACCCCTCCACTTT. V and J are TRBV4-1 and TRBJ1-6, with 8 bases identical to TRBD1. The germline CDR1 and CDR2 sequences are MGHRA and YSYEKL. The CDR3 runs 17 residues. The V gene end was trimmed by 3 bases and the J gene end by 0 bases; junction bases not matched to a gene: 4.

The chain joins TRBV5-4 to TRBJ2-7, with D unresolved. This CDR3 is 14 amino acids long. Trimming cost V 0 bases and J 0 bases, with 7 bases left between them. Per the germline V gene, CDR1 is SGHNT and CDR2 is YYREEE (reference sequence). As DNA, the CDR3 is TGTGCCAGCAGCTTGGGACGGACCTCCTACGAGCAGTACTTC. Its translation: CASSLGRTSYEQYF.

This chain uses TRBV2 with TRBJ2-5, with unresolved D. The CDR3 totals 14 residues. V lost 4 bases to trimming and J lost 1 base, with 10 bases between them. Germline V lookup: CDR1 SNHLY, CDR2 FYNNEI. The CDR3 bases are TGTGCCAGCAGTGTTGGCAACGCCCAAGAGACCCAGTACTTC. Protein product: CASSVGNAQETQYF.

The chain joins TRBV4-1 to TRBJ2-1; the match to TRBD2 covers 10 bases. This CDR3 has 18 amino acids. From germline, CDR1 is MGHRA and CDR2 YSYEKL. With 4 bases clipped from V and 5 bases from J, the junction kept 14 bases outside the gene matches. In DNA form, the CDR3 reads TGCGCCAGCAGCCTACGAATAGGGGAAGCGGGAGGGAACAATGAGCAGTTCTTC. Its translation is CASSLRIGEAGGNNEQFF.

The chain carries TRBV5-1 and TRBJ1-2; D gene unclear. This CDR3 is 16 amino acids long. Trimming took off 4 bases at V and 1 base at J, with 17 bases between the two ends. Germline V gives CDR1 SGHRS, CDR2 YFSETQ. The CDR3 DNA follows: TGCGCCAGCAGCCAGCGTCCCTCTAGCGTTAACTATGGCTACACCTTC. Amino acid sequence: CASSQRPSSVNYGYTF.

The chain recombines TRBV5-1 with TRBJ1-1; TRBD1 matches at 8 bases. V was pared by 3 bases and J by 4 bases, with 5 bases of the junction left unmatched. The germline V gene has CDR1 SGHRS and CDR2 YFSETQ. The CDR3 sequence is 14 residues long. CDR3 coding DNA: TGCGCCAGCAGCTCCCAGGGGGCTGTCACTGAAGCTTTCTTT. It translates to CASSSQGAVTEAFF.

The chain couples TRBV7-6 to TRBJ2-7, with D tentatively TRBD1 or TRBD2 (6 bases each). The germline CDR1 and CDR2 sequences are SGHVS and FNYEAQ. This CDR3 is built from 14 residues. Trimming pared 2 bases from V and 4 bases from J, leaving 12 bases between. The CDR3 sequence: CASSLQGGGYEQYF. CDR3 DNA sequence: TGTGCCAGCAGCTTACAAGGGGGAGGTTACGAGCAGTACTTC.

This chain connects TRBV6-6 to TRBJ1-2, with 7 bases identical to TRBD1. The V gene end was trimmed by 6 bases and the J gene end by 8 bases; junction bases not matched to a gene: 6. There are 12 residues in the CDR3. Germline V gene data show CDR1 as MNHNY and CDR2 as SVGAGI (reference sequence). DNA for the CDR3: TGTGCCAGCAGCCTTCGACAGGGCGGCTACACCTTC. Its translation: CASSLRQGGYTF.

The CDR3 bases are TGTGCCAGCAGTCTTGCCCCGTCAAACAGCGGAGACCTCGGGGAGCGGTTCTTC. Encoded protein: CASSLAPSNSGDLGERFF. This sequence joins TRBV12-1 and TRBJ2-1; TRBD2 is the table's D call and was not checked against the DNA. TRBV12-1 is an annotated pseudogene. CDR3 length equals 18 residues.

The CDR3 region has the DNA TGTGCCAGTAGTTTGCGGGAAAACACTGAAGCTTTCTTT. It yields the protein CASSLRENTEAFF. V and J are TRBV19 and TRBJ1-1; no firm D call. The CDR3 has 13 amino acids. Germline V lookup: CDR1 LNHDA, CDR2 SQIVND (reference sequence). V lost 5 bases and J 2 bases, leaving 9 bases between the germline ends.

This sequence joins TRBV7-9 and TRBJ2-1; no clear D gene. The CDR3 runs 15 residues. V was pared by 5 bases and J by 0 bases, with 11 bases between. CDR1 SEHNR and CDR2 FQNEAQ come from the germline V gene (reference sequence). CDR3 DNA: TGTGCCAGCAGCCCGCTCAGGAGCTCCTACAATGAGCAGTTCTTC. Its protein product is CASSPLRSSYNEQFF.

The chain couples TRBV28 to TRBJ1-1; D is undetermined. V gave up 3 bases and J gave up 3 bases, with 5 bases separating them. This CDR3 contains 12 residues. Germline loops: CDR1 MDHEN, CDR2 SYDVKM. The CDR3 is CASSLRYTEAFF. CDR3 nucleotide sequence: TGTGCCAGCAGTTTGAGATACACTGAAGCTTTCTTT. The whole variable domain, filled in from reference TRBV28 and TRBJ1-1, reads DVKVTQSSRYLVKRTGEKVFLECVQDMDHENMFWYRQDPGLGLRLIYFSYDVKMKEKGDIPEGYSVSREKKERFSLILESASTNQTSMYLCASSLRYTEAFFGQGTRLTVV.

The chain has TRBV7-2 and TRBJ1-2; D unresolved. The V end was cut by 2 bases, the J end by 2 bases, with 9 bases between. Germline V lookup: CDR1 SGHTA, CDR2 FQGNSA. This CDR3 has 14 amino acids. As DNA, the CDR3 is TGTGCCAGCAGCTTAAGTCAGACCAACTATGGCTACACCTTC. Its translation: CASSLSQTNYGYTF.

The chain couples TRBV19 to TRBJ1-1; no definite D call. The CDR3 runs to 14 residues. V gave up 7 bases and J gave up 0 bases, with 12 bases separating them. Germline CDR1 is LNHDA and CDR2 is SQIVND (reference sequence). The CDR3: CASNRVTLNTEAFF. The CDR3 DNA sequence: TGTGCCAGTAACCGGGTAACTTTGAACACTGAAGCTTTCTTT.